The rows below give T cell receptor beta chains drawn from one sample of a study of follicular helper T cells after annual influenza vaccination. Data came from immunoSEQ multiplex PCR; TCRdb stores just in-frame clones and leaves some out. The sample carries approximately 14,000 clones, approximately 84% recorded once. The sample in question was CXCR5- memory CD4+ T cells sorted from blood, obtained on the day of influenza vaccination. The origin of the receptors is an adult who received the influenza vaccine. Both conserved end residues are part of each CDR3. D genes are given only for firm matches. The listing skips clone size in some rows; elsewhere it reads once, few, many or a size class.

TRBV11-2	TRBJ2-1	TRBD2	.	CASSLGGGAYNEQFF	TGTGCCAGCAGCTTAGGCGGGGGGGCGTACAATGAGCAGTTCTTC
TRBV28	TRBJ2-2	TRBD2	.	CASSLWRLAGGPGELFF	TGTGCCAGCAGTTTATGGCGACTAGCGGGGGGGCCCGGGGAGCTGTTTTTT
TRBV25-1	TRBJ2-7	.	.	CASSENRGGYEQYF	TGTGCCAGCAGTGAAAACAGGGGAGGGTACGAGCAGTACTTC
TRBV14	TRBJ2-4	TRBD2	.	CASSQELSGEVANIQYF	TGTGCCAGCAGCCAAGAACTAAGCGGGGAAGTGGCAAACATTCAGTACTTC
TRBV2	TRBJ1-2	.	.	CASSDKGFGGNYGYTF	TGTGCCAGCAGTGATAAGGGGTTTGGGGGTAACTATGGCTACACCTTC
TRBV6-5	TRBJ2-1	.	.	CASSYGSVGNNEQFF	TGTGCCAGCAGTTACGGTTCCGTAGGGAACAATGAGCAGTTCTTC
TRBV5-4	TRBJ1-4	.	.	CASSLDKGRNEKLFF	TGTGCCAGCAGCTTGGACAAGGGGCGGAATGAAAAACTGTTTTTT
TRBV11-2	TRBJ2-7	.	.	CASSDYSEQYF	TGTGCCAGCAGCGATTACTCCGAGCAGTACTTC
TRBV25-1	TRBJ2-3	TRBD2	.	CASSDGPGGRTDTQYF	TGTGCCAGCAGTGATGGCCCGGGGGGTCGCACAGATACGCAGTATTTT
TRBV29-1	TRBJ2-5	TRBD2	once	CSVEGGGAQETQYF	TGCAGCGTGGAGGGCGGGGGGGCCCAAGAGACCCAGTACTTC
TRBV19	TRBJ2-7	.	few	CASRPERQSYEQYF	TGTGCCAGTAGACCCGAGAGGCAGAGCTACGAGCAGTACTTC
TRBV18	TRBJ1-2	TRBD1	.	CASSPPDRGGGYTF	TGTGCCAGCTCACCTCCGGACAGGGGGGGAGGCTACACCTTC
TRBV28	TRBJ1-2	.	once	CASSSPGGGRGFNYGYTF	TGTGCCAGCAGTTCCCCCGGGGGGGGCAGGGGATTTAACTATGGCTACACCTTC
TRBV9	TRBJ2-5	.	once	CASSVAPGRSETQYF	TGTGCCAGCAGCGTAGCGCCAGGGAGGTCGGAGACCCAGTACTTC
TRBV7-2	TRBJ2-3	TRBD2	.	CASRLPSGGAADTQYF	TGTGCCAGCAGGTTACCTAGCGGGGGGGCCGCGGATACGCAGTATTTT
TRBV30	TRBJ1-3	.	.	CAWLGFSGNTIYF	TGTGCCTGGCTTGGATTCTCTGGAAACACCATATATTTT
TRBV2	TRBJ1-4	TRBD1	.	CASKQGASAGKLFF	TGTGCCAGCAAACAGGGGGCTTCAGCAGGAAAACTGTTTTTT
TRBV11-3	TRBJ2-3	.	.	CASSLVIQGLRRTDTQYF	TGTGCCAGCAGCTTAGTGATCCAGGGCTTGAGAAGGACAGATACGCAGTATTTT
TRBV30	TRBJ1-6	.	few	CAYRRQPNNSPLHF	TGTGCCTACCGACGGCAGCCGAATAATTCACCCCTCCACTTT
TRBV7-8	TRBJ2-3	TRBD2	.	CASSLAGLAGDTDTQYF	TGTGCCAGCAGCTTAGCGGGACTAGCGGGGGATACAGATACGCAGTATTTT
TRBV5-1	TRBJ2-1	TRBD2	once	CASRGLAGNEQFF	TGCGCCAGCAGGGGACTAGCGGGCAATGAGCAGTTCTTC
TRBV7-9	TRBJ2-1	.	.	CASSLGVGGLEPNEQFF	TGTGCCAGCAGCTTAGGGGTGGGGGGACTCGAGCCCAATGAGCAGTTCTTC
TRBV29-1	TRBJ2-3	TRBD1	.	CSVGRDRPTDTQYF	TGCAGCGTTGGACGGGACAGGCCCACAGATACGCAGTATTTT
TRBV30	TRBJ1-2	.	.	CAWSQGPGYGYTF	TGTGCCTGGAGTCAGGGGCCCGGCTATGGCTACACCTTC
TRBV7-2	TRBJ2-7	TRBD1	.	CASSLLARGHGEQYF	TGTGCCAGCAGCTTACTGGCCAGGGGGCACGGAGAGCAGTACTTC
TRBV7-8	TRBJ2-5	TRBD2	.	CASSLSGGVQETQYF	TGTGCCAGCAGTTTGAGCGGGGGGGTTCAAGAGACCCAGTACTTC
TRBV19	TRBJ1-3	TRBD1	.	CASSSPGQSSGNTIYF	TGTGCCAGTAGTTCACCGGGACAGAGCTCTGGAAACACCATATATTTT
TRBV2	TRBJ2-6	.	.	CASTVGQLAGANVLTF	TGTGCCAGCACAGTAGGGCAACTGGCTGGGGCCAACGTCCTGACTTTC
TRBV5-1	TRBJ2-3	TRBD2	.	CASSIGTSGTDTQYF	TGCGCCAGCAGCATAGGGACTAGCGGCACAGATACGCAGTATTTT
TRBV2	TRBJ1-2	.	.	CASSDWDGYTF	TGTGCCAGCAGTGACTGGGATGGCTACACCTTC
TRBV25-1	TRBJ2-3	TRBD2	.	CASSDTSGGWGDTQYF	TGTGCCAGCAGTGACACTAGCGGGGGGTGGGGAGATACGCAGTATTTT
TRBV7-2	TRBJ2-2	TRBD2	.	CASSHRTSGNTGELFF	TGTGCCAGCAGCCATAGGACTAGCGGAAACACCGGGGAGCTGTTTTTT
TRBV7-2	TRBJ2-5	.	.	CASSFMGSPQETQYF	TGTGCCAGCAGCTTTATGGGCAGCCCACAAGAGACCCAGTACTTC
TRBV28	TRBJ1-1	.	.	CASSLRFMAEAFF	TGTGCCAGCAGTTTAAGGTTTATGGCTGAAGCTTTCTTT
TRBV7-3	TRBJ2-3	TRBD2	.	CASSSGTSLSTDTQYF	TGTGCCAGCAGCTCCGGGACTAGCCTTAGCACAGATACGCAGTATTTT
TRBV2	TRBJ1-5	.	.	CASSDLQGGQPQHF	TGTGCCAGCAGTGACCTGCAGGGTGGTCAGCCCCAGCATTTT
TRBV11-2	TRBJ2-3	TRBD2	.	CASSTVRGVSTDTQYF	TGTGCCAGCAGCACGGTCCGGGGGGTTAGCACAGATACGCAGTATTTT
TRBV29-1	TRBJ2-3	TRBD2	.	CSVAWGGITDTQYF	TGCAGCGTTGCTTGGGGGGGAATCACAGATACGCAGTATTTT
TRBV7-9	TRBJ2-5	.	.	CASSLGRGRRQETQYF	TGTGCCAGCAGCTTAGGCCGGGGGAGACGCCAAGAGACCCAGTACTTC
TRBV15	TRBJ1-2	.	.	CATSRVVSGYTF	TGTGCCACCAGCAGAGTAGTCAGTGGCTACACCTTC
TRBV18	TRBJ2-1	TRBD1	.	CASSKGTGDYNEQFF	TGTGCCAGCTCAAAAGGGACAGGGGACTACAATGAGCAGTTCTTC
TRBV7-8	TRBJ1-1	.	.	CASSLLRTANTEAFF	TGTGCCAGCAGCTTACTCCGGACAGCGAACACTGAAGCTTTCTTT
TRBV20-1	TRBJ1-2	.	.	CSARDGVGYTF	TGCAGTGCTAGAGATGGGGTCGGCTACACCTTC
TRBV5-1	TRBJ2-3	.	.	CASLRDGSPSDTQYF	TGCGCCAGCTTGCGGGACGGTAGTCCGTCAGATACGCAGTATTTT
TRBV28	TRBJ2-7	TRBD1	.	CASSLKGRGHYEQYF	TGTGCCAGCAGTTTAAAGGGCAGGGGGCACTACGAGCAGTACTTC
TRBV28	TRBJ1-5	.	.	CASSPGHINQPQHF	TGTGCCAGCAGCCCCGGACATATCAATCAGCCCCAGCATTTT
TRBV27	TRBJ1-1	.	.	CASKRQTSNTEAFF	TGTGCCAGCAAGAGACAAACCTCGAACACTGAAGCTTTCTTT
TRBV6-4	TRBJ2-3	.	.	CASSETVITSTDTQYF	TGTGCCAGCAGTGAGACAGTAATAACTAGCACAGATACGCAGTATTTT
TRBV2	TRBJ1-2	.	few	CASSDGADYGYTF	TGTGCCAGCAGTGATGGGGCAGACTATGGCTACACCTTC
TRBV29-1	TRBJ1-1	.	.	CSVDDERWNTEAFF	TGCAGCGTTGACGATGAGCGATGGAACACTGAAGCTTTCTTT
TRBV19	TRBJ1-5	TRBD1	.	CASSIPPYDRGGQPQHF	TGTGCCAGTAGTATTCCCCCCTACGACAGGGGAGGTCAGCCCCAGCATTTT
TRBV28	TRBJ1-6	.	.	CASSFPRYGSPLHF	TGTGCCAGCAGTTTTCCTAGGTACGGTTCACCCCTCCACTTT